This passage covers 28 T cell receptor beta chains from one sample sequenced in a study of blood T cell repertoires in COVID-19. Produced via immunoSEQ multiplex PCR; TCRdb's table is partial and in-frame only. This sample yields about 250,000 clones, of which around 89% are seen a single time; approximately 0.84% belongs to the top ten. The sample was peripheral blood. The source of these receptors is a man aged 25-45 years with acute or convalescent COVID-19.

This clone has only a few counts. The V call is TRBV7-8, the J call TRBJ1-6; D gene unclear. CDR3 length: 15 residues. Looked up from germline, CDR1 is SGHVS and CDR2 is FQNEAQ. The ends were cut back, 7 bases at V and 7 bases at J, with 17 bases in the middle. The CDR3 DNA follows: TGTGCCAGCACCCCCCGGAGGCAACGCAATTCACCCCTCCACTTT. As protein: CASTPRRQRNSPLHF.

The chain has TRBV5-1 and TRBJ2-5; 7 positions agree with TRBD2. CDR3 length equals 16 residues. The germline V gene encodes CDR1 SGHRS and CDR2 YFSETQ. V dropped 0 bases and J dropped 4; count of bases not matched to a gene: 9. CDR3 protein: CASSLAGRMVRETQYF. CDR3 bases: TGCGCCAGCAGCTTGGCCGGGAGGATGGTGCGAGAGACCCAGTACTTC.

The chain couples TRBV11-2 to TRBJ2-5; a possible D gene is TRBD1 (5 bases). The CDR3 length is 13 residues. The ends were cut back, 8 bases at V and 5 bases at J, with 15 bases in the middle. Germline V gives CDR1 SGHAT, CDR2 FQNNGV. Written as DNA, the CDR3 is TGTGCCAGCCGGCCGGCAGGGTTGGAGACCCAGTACTTC. Encoded protein: CASRPAGLETQYF.

The rearrangement uses TRBV18 and TRBJ2-1, with D possibly matching TRBD1 (6 bases). Germline lookup yields CDR1 KGHSH and CDR2 LQKENI. The CDR3 spans 14 residues. The V and J ends lost 2 bases and 10 bases respectively, with 15 bases between them. The CDR3 reads CASSPIGGRVEQFF. CDR3 nucleotides: TGTGCCAGCTCACCAATTGGGGGCAGAGTGGAGCAGTTCTTC. The whole variable domain, filled in from reference TRBV18 and TRBJ2-1, reads NAGVMQNPRHLVRRRGQEARLRCSPMKGHSHVYWYRQLPEEGLKFMVYLQKENIIDESGMPKERFSAEFPKEGPSILRIQQVVRGDSAAYFCASSPIGGRVEQFFGPGTRLTVL.

This sequence joins TRBV7-3 and TRBJ2-3, with D tentatively TRBD2 (5 bases). This CDR3 is built from 14 residues. Trimming removed 5 bases at V and 5 bases at J, with 14 bases between. Looked up from germline, CDR1 is SGHTA and CDR2 is FQGTGA. The CDR3 DNA is TGTGCCAGCAGCATAAGGACTCCCCAAGATACGCAGTATTTT. Its translation is CASSIRTPQDTQYF. The complete variable domain, with remaining parts taken from reference TRBV7-3 and TRBJ2-3, reads GAGVSQTPSNKVTEKGKYVELRCDPISGHTALYWYRQSLGQGPEFLIYFQGTGAADDSGLPNDRFFAVRPEGSVSTLKIQRTERGDSAVYLCASSIRTPQDTQYFGPGTRLTVL.

This chain links TRBV30 with TRBJ1-1, with a weak D call TRBD1 (6 bases). V lost 4 bases and J 0 bases, leaving 12 bases between the germline ends. This CDR3 comprises 14 residues. Germline CDR1 reads GTSNPN; CDR2 reads SVGIG (reference sequence). CDR3 nucleotides: TGTGCCTGGATCCGGACAGACATGAACACTGAAGCTTTCTTT. Its translation: CAWIRTDMNTEAFF.

V usage is TRBV7-2 and J usage is TRBJ1-5; 8 bases agree with TRBD1. Per the germline V gene, CDR1 is SGHTA and CDR2 is FQGNSA. With V trimmed by 6 bases and J by 4 bases, 8 bases remained unmatched. This CDR3 is 15 amino acids long. The CDR3 loop is CASSMDQGANQPQHF. CDR3 nucleotides: TGTGCCAGCAGTATGGACCAGGGGGCTAATCAGCCCCAGCATTTT.

V gene TRBV5-6 combines with J gene TRBJ2-1; 8 positions agree with TRBD2. The CDR3 is made up of 13 amino acids. J gave up 6 bases and V 2 bases, and 1 base lay outside the gene matches. The germline CDR1 and CDR2 sequences are SGHDT and YYEEEE. The CDR3 DNA is TGTGCCAGCAGCTTTCTAGCGGGCAATGAGCAGTTCTTC. Translating it yields CASSFLAGNEQFF.

The V and J genes are TRBV19 and TRBJ1-2; D gene unclear. This CDR3 has 15 residues. Germline CDR1 is LNHDA and CDR2 is SQIVND (reference sequence). Between the trimmed V and J ends, which lost 6 bases and 0 bases, there was a span of 14 bases. This chain's CDR3 is CASRDVGVSNYGYTF. In DNA form, the CDR3 reads TGTGCCAGTAGAGACGTGGGCGTTTCTAACTATGGCTACACCTTC.

The chain is built from TRBV18 and TRBJ1-2; D call uncertain. V was clipped by 0 bases and J by 0 bases, with 8 bases between them. CDR3 length: 15 amino acids. The V gene's germline CDR1 is KGHSH and CDR2 LQKENI. The CDR3 protein is CASSPPSEANYGYTF. DNA for the CDR3: TGTGCCAGCTCACCACCGTCAGAAGCTAACTATGGCTACACCTTC.

This clone showed up just once. The chain is built from TRBV7-6 and TRBJ2-2, with D uncertain. The CDR3 is made up of 12 amino acids. V lost 5 bases to trimming and J lost 7 bases, with 8 bases between them. CDR1 and CDR2 (germline): SGHVS, FNYEAQ. CDR3 in DNA: TGTGCCAGCAGCCCACAAAACGGGGAGCTGTTTTTT. It codes for CASSPQNGELFF.

The chain joins TRBV6-6 to TRBJ2-7; 8 nucleotides align to TRBD1. Looked up from germline, CDR1 is MNHNY and CDR2 is SVGAGI (reference sequence). The V gene end was trimmed by 2 bases and the J gene end by 3 bases; junction bases not matched to a gene: 6. CDR3 length: 15 residues. In DNA form, the CDR3 reads TGTGCCAGCAGTTACCTCGGGACAGGATTCTACGAGCAGTACTTC. Translation gives CASSYLGTGFYEQYF.

The rearrangement joins TRBV5-8 to TRBJ2-1; 14 positions agree with TRBD2. Germline lookup yields CDR1 SGHTS and CDR2 YDEGEE. The V segment lost 2 bases and the J segment 5 bases; nucleotides outside the gene matches: 6. This CDR3 is 17 amino acids long. The CDR3 is CASSFKPGLAGDNEQFF. In DNA, the CDR3 is TGTGCCAGCAGCTTCAAACCGGGACTAGCGGGAGACAATGAGCAGTTCTTC.

The CDR3 nucleotides read TGTGCCACCAGCAGAGGGCAGGGGCTGGCCGAAGCTTTCTTT. Protein: CATSRGQGLAEAFF. The V gene is TRBV15, the J gene TRBJ1-1, with a tentative D call TRBD1 (6 bases). CDR3 length: 14 residues. From germline, CDR1 is LNHNV and CDR2 YYDKDF (reference sequence). Trimming left V 1 base short and J 8 bases short, with 14 bases between.

V is TRBV28 and J is TRBJ1-1; 7 bases agree with TRBD1. Trimming at V came to 6 bases and at J to 8 bases, leaving 6 bases not matched to a gene. CDR3 size: 12 residues. Germline values: CDR1 MDHEN, CDR2 SYDVKM. CDR3 amino acids: CASRRKGGEAFF. The CDR3 nucleotides are TGTGCCAGCAGGAGGAAAGGGGGCGAAGCTTTCTTT.

The chain recombines TRBV9 with TRBJ1-1; a possible D gene is TRBD1 (6 bases). CDR1 is SGDLS and CDR2 is YYNGEE in the germline V gene. Trimming shortened V by 0 bases and J by 3 bases, and 6 bases separated the two germline ends. This CDR3 has 13 amino acids. CDR3 protein: CASSVEGDTEAFF. The CDR3 nucleotides are TGTGCCAGCAGCGTAGAGGGGGACACTGAAGCTTTCTTT. Complete variable domain (other parts from reference TRBV9 and TRBJ1-1): DSGVTQTPKHLITATGQRVTLRCSPRSGDLSVYWYQQSLDQGLQFLIQYYNGEERAKGNILERFSAQQFPDLHSELNLSSLELGDSALYFCASSVEGDTEAFFGQGTRLTVV.

As for this clone: Other DNA sequences within the sample encode an identical CDR3. The chain has TRBV18 and TRBJ1-6; 10 nucleotides match TRBD1. This CDR3 comprises 14 residues. With 3 bases clipped from V and 7 bases from J, the junction kept 0 bases outside the gene matches. In germline, CDR1 is KGHSH, CDR2 LQKENI. This chain's CDR3 is CASSPGQGNSPLHF. CDR3 DNA: TGTGCCAGCTCACCGGGACAGGGGAATTCACCCCTCCACTTT.

A few counts support this clone. The V gene is TRBV29-1, the J gene TRBJ1-2; D not resolved. CDR1 SQVTM and CDR2 ANQGSEA come from the germline V gene. The V and J ends lost 5 bases and 8 bases respectively, with 15 bases between them. The CDR3 has 12 residues. The CDR3 DNA reads TGCAGCGTTAGACCCAGTCCACTAGGCTACACCTTC. It is translated as CSVRPSPLGYTF.

The rearrangement links TRBV7-3 to TRBJ2-2; a possible D gene is TRBD1 (5 bases). CDR1 and CDR2 from the germline V gene are SGHTA and FQGTGA. The CDR3 totals 15 residues. With 1 base removed from V and 5 bases from J, the gap between germline ends came to 11 bases. The CDR3 sequence is CASSLIVSGTGELFF. CDR3 nucleotides: TGTGCCAGCAGCTTAATAGTGTCAGGGACCGGGGAGCTGTTTTTT.

This chain joins TRBV5-1 and TRBJ1-1; TRBD1 agrees at 12 bases. Germline assignment: CDR1 SGHRS and CDR2 YFSETQ. The junction had 5 bases not matched to a gene; V was cut back by 3 bases and J by 5 bases. The CDR3 length is 15 residues. The CDR3 DNA reads TGCGCCAGCAGCTCCGGGACAGGGGGCTATACTGAAGCTTTCTTT. Residues: CASSSGTGGYTEAFF.

V usage is TRBV19 and J usage is TRBJ1-2, with TRBD1 matching over 8 bases. Germline assignment: CDR1 LNHDA and CDR2 SQIVND (reference sequence). This CDR3 region has 15 residues. J gave up 4 bases and V 3 bases, and 7 bases lay outside the gene matches. CDR3 bases: TGTGCCAGTAGTATGGTGCGGACAGGGCTCTATGGCTACACCTTC. It specifies CASSMVRTGLYGYTF.

The chain is built from TRBV5-8 and TRBJ2-7; a possible D gene is TRBD1 (6 bases). Trimming stripped 4 bases from V and 3 bases from J, with 14 bases between. The CDR3 is made up of 14 amino acids. Germline loops: CDR1 SGHTS, CDR2 YDEGEE. The CDR3 sequence is CASSKGEPYYEQYF. The CDR3 coding sequence is TGTGCCAGCAGCAAGGGGGAACCCTACTACGAGCAGTACTTC.

V usage is TRBV20-1 and J usage is TRBJ1-1; D not certain. V lost 4 bases and J lost 6, with 6 bases in between. CDR1 DFQATT and CDR2 SNEGSKA come from the germline V gene (reference sequence). There are 10 residues in the CDR3. CDR3 loop: CSAKTPEAFF. CDR3 coding DNA: TGCAGTGCTAAGACACCTGAAGCTTTCTTT.

The genes are TRBV5-1 and TRBJ2-1; a possible D gene is TRBD2 (6 bases). V was clipped by 0 bases and J by 4 bases, with 14 bases between them. This CDR3 has 16 residues. In germline, CDR1 is SGHRS, CDR2 YFSETQ. For the CDR3, the DNA is TGCGCCAGCAGCTTGGAGGCGGGAAGAGGGTACAATGAGCAGTTCTTC. Its protein is CASSLEAGRGYNEQFF.

J is TRBJ1-1 and V is TRBV19; D possibly corresponds to TRBD1 (6 bases). The CDR3 sequence is 15 residues long. CDR1 is LNHDA, CDR2 SQIVND, per germline (reference sequence). Between the trimmed V and J ends, which lost 6 bases and 6 bases, there was a span of 20 bases. Here the CDR3 reads CASRRTSGGGAEAFF. The CDR3, as DNA: TGTGCCAGTAGGCGGACCTCGGGGGGGGGCGCTGAAGCTTTCTTT.

This clone occurred once. This sequence joins TRBV24-1 and TRBJ2-3, with TRBD2 matching over 14 bases. The CDR3 totals 17 residues. V shed 4 bases, J shed 6 bases, and the junction held 8 bases outside the gene matches. Germline V CDR1 and CDR2: KGHDR, SFDVKD. In nucleotides, the CDR3 is TGTGCCACCAGTGACGCGGGACTAGCGGGGGCCCGGGATACGCAGTATTTT. It translates to CATSDAGLAGARDTQYF.

This clone was counted a few times. The rearrangement links TRBV2 to TRBJ2-1; 9 bases agree with TRBD2. J lost 3 bases, V lost 6 bases, and 12 bases had no gene match. There are 17 residues in the CDR3. CDR1 and CDR2 from the germline V gene are SNHLY and FYNNEI. In DNA, the CDR3 is TGTGCCAGCAGCGGACTAGGAGGACTAGCGCTCTACAATGAGCAGTTCTTC. Its protein product is CASSGLGGLALYNEQFF.

This rearrangement joins TRBV7-9 to TRBJ1-2, with D perhaps TRBD1 (5 bases). Trimming took off 1 base at V and 6 bases at J, with 15 bases between the two ends. The CDR3 extends over 15 amino acids. From germline, CDR1 is SEHNR and CDR2 FQNEAQ (reference sequence). In nucleotides, the CDR3 is TGTGCCAGCAGCTTAGAGGTGCCAGGGAGGGATGGCTACACCTTC. Translating it yields CASSLEVPGRDGYTF.